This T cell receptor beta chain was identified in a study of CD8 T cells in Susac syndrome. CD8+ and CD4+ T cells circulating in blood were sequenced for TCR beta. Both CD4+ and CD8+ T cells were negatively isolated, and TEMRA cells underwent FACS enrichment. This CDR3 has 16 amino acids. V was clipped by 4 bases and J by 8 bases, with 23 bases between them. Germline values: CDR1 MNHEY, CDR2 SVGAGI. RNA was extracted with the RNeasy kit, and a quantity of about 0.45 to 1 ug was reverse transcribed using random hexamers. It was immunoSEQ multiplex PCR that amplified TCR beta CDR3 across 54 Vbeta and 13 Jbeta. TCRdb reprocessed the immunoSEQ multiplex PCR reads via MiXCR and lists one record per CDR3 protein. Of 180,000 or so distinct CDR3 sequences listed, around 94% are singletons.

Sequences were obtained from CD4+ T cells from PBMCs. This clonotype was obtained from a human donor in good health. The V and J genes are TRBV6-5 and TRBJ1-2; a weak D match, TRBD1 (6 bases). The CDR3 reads CASSSLVAGDEGGYTF. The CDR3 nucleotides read TGTGCCAGCAGTTCACTGGTGGCAGGGGACGAAGGCGGCTACACCTTC.